This T cell receptor beta chain was documented in a study of T-cell memory formation after mild COVID-19. Across the study: In these data, TCR clusters were largely donor specific. Overall study findings and caveats: CD4/CD8 balance characterized clones contracting day 15 to 85, and CD4+ skew characterized later expanders. Contracting clones localized mainly to CM and EM when CD4+ and mainly to EMRA when CD8+. Researchers found some responding clones in pre-infection memory, a sign that cross-reactive memory joined.

MiXCR, run by TCRdb on the 5' RACE reads, gives a single entry per CDR3 protein. Among roughly 250,000 distinct CDR3 sequences listed, about 16% were seen once. This CDR3 has 13 amino acids. V was cut by 10 bases and J by 6 bases, with 16 bases left in between. The germline CDR1 and CDR2 sequences are SGHTA and FQGTGA. Of note for this clonotype: Its antigen is unknown.

This clonotype was obtained from a man younger than 35 who had mild COVID-19 (a few samples of this study predate the infection). Cell type and time point are not known. The chain combines TRBV7-3 with TRBJ1-5, with D tentatively TRBD1 (5 bases). What was sequenced was PBMCs or a T cell subset sorted from them (not recorded which). CDR3 sequence: CANWGNSLQPQHF. CDR3 sequence (DNA): TGTGCCAACTGGGGGAACAGCCTTCAGCCCCAGCATTTT.